This T cell receptor beta chain was captured in a study of glioma-infiltrating T cells. The CDR3 is 15 amino acids. The V gene's germline CDR1 is DFQATT and CDR2 SNEGSKA (reference sequence). The V and J ends lost 1 base and 0 bases, in that order; junction bases with no gene match: 4. TCR alpha and beta CDR3 regions were amplified from RNA using iRepertoire nested multiplex PCR. MiXCR was run by TCRdb on the multiplex PCR reads, yielding one entry per CDR3 protein. The sample shows tens of thousands of distinct CDR3 sequences, approximately 22% of them seen only once. Notes on the study in general: Gliomas, especially low-grade, showed above-expected tissue-blood divergence; non-neoplastic patients showed below. Tissue and blood shared very few CDR3 sequences.

This clonotype was seen many times. Antigen specificity is unknown. The sample was glioma tissue, nonneoplastic brain tissue, or PBMCs (not recorded which). The receptor comes from a human donor with low-grade glioma or glioblastoma, undergoing nonglioma brain surgery, or in good health (not recorded which). The gene calls are TRBV20-1 and TRBJ2-3; 7 bases fit TRBD2. The chain's CDR3 is CSARVASGSTDTQYF. CDR3 bases: TGCAGTGCTAGAGTGGCTAGCGGTAGCACAGATACGCAGTATTTT.